What follows is one TCR beta chain and its context. Its specificity is unknown. This CDR3 spans 14 amino acids. Germline-derived CDR1 and CDR2 are MNHEY and SVGAGI. Deletions cut 0 bases from V and 4 bases from J, with 9 bases between. This entry belongs to a study of T cell responses to AZD1222 COVID-19 vaccine. Study results and caveats: Donors, mostly white British, included more females; clonal diversity was possibly underestimated. Two AZD1222 doses significantly raised spike-specific TCR breadth and depth over controls.

Analysis merged second doses at about 4 or about 12 weeks. This table comes from immunoSEQ multiplex PCR, and its TCRdb copy is limited to in-frame clones, with some not included. The sample includes tens of thousands of clones, approximately 83% of them seen just once. The origin of this receptor is an adult who received the AZD1222 COVID-19 vaccine. The sample consisted of peripheral blood, taken 28 days after the second AZD1222 dose. This chain connects TRBV6-5 to TRBJ1-1; possibly TRBD1 for D (6 bases). DNA of the CDR3: TGTGCCAGCAGTTACTCGCAGGGGTTCACTGAAGCTTTCTTT. Translated, it gives CASSYSQGFTEAFF.